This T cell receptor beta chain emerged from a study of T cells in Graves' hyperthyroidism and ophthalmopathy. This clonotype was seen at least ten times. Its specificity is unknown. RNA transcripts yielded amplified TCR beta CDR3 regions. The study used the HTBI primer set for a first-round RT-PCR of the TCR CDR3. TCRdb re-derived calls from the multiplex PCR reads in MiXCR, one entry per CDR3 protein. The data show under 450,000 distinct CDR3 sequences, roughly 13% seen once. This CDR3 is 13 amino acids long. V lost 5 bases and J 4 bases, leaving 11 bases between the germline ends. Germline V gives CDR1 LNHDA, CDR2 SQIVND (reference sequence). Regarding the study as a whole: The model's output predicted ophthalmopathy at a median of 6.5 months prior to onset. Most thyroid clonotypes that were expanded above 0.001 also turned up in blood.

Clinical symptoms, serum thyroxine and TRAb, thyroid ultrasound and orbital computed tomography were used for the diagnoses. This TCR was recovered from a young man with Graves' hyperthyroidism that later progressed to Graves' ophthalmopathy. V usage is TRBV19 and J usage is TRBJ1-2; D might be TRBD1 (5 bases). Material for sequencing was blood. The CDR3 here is CASSATGGYGYTF. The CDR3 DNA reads TGTGCCAGTAGTGCAACCGGGGGCTATGGCTACACCTTC.